This is a list of T cell receptor beta chains from one sample in a study of shared clonotypes between healthy human individuals. Libraries were prepared by immunoSEQ multiplex PCR; TCRdb keeps only in-frame clonotypes and omits some of them. Altogether about 1.5 million clones are present, more than 95% being singletons, with the ten largest covering roughly 1.1%. Sequencing used naive CD4+ T cells sorted from blood. Every receptor here comes from a man aged 25-45 years in good health. Each CDR3 is given with its conserved first and last residue. D genes are given only for firm matches. Rows give clone size only sometimes, using once, few, many, or a class for an expanded clone.

J | size | D | V | DNA | CDR3
TRBJ2-3 | NA | TRBD2 | TRBV5-5 | TGTGCCAGCAATGTAGCGGGGCACACAGATACGCAGTATTTT | CASNVAGHTDTQYF
TRBJ2-7 | NA | TRBD2 | TRBV28 | TGTGCCAGCAGCCGGACTAGCGGGAGCTCCTACGAGCAGTACTTC | CASSRTSGSSYEQYF
TRBJ1-1 | NA | NA | TRBV28 | TGTGCCAGCAGTTTGCCCGTCGCTGAAGCTTTCTTT | CASSLPVAEAFF
TRBJ1-2 | NA | TRBD1 | TRBV28 | TGTGCCAGCAGTTTACGGGACAGGCATGGCTACACCTTC | CASSLRDRHGYTF
TRBJ2-1 | NA | NA | TRBV9 | TGTGCCAGCAGCGTCTTCGGTACGGTCAGCTCCTACAATGAGCAGTTCTTC | CASSVFGTVSSYNEQFF
TRBJ2-7 | NA | TRBD1 | TRBV27 | TGTGCCAGCAGTTCCCCCGGGACAGGGAAGGGACTAAGGGAGCAGTACTTC | CASSSPGTGKGLREQYF
TRBJ1-1 | NA | TRBD1 | TRBV6-5 | TGTGCCAGCAGTTTGGCAGGGGGCCTGGGCACTGAAGCTTTCTTT | CASSLAGGLGTEAFF
TRBJ2-1 | NA | TRBD2 | TRBV6-1 | TGTGCCAGCAGTGACCAGCGGGGATACAATGAGCAGTTCTTC | CASSDQRGYNEQFF
TRBJ2-3 | NA | NA | TRBV6-1 | TGTGCCAGCAGTGAAGTACCGGGGGGCACAGATACGCAGTATTTT | CASSEVPGGTDTQYF
TRBJ2-3 | NA | TRBD2 | TRBV5-1 | TGCGCCAGCAACTTTGGCCTAAGGGCTAGCGGAGTTAGCACAGATACGCAGTATTTT | CASNFGLRASGVSTDTQYF
TRBJ2-5 | NA | NA | TRBV11-1 | TGTGCCAGCAGCCCCGGAGAATGGGGGGAGACCCAGTACTTC | CASSPGEWGETQYF
TRBJ2-1 | NA | TRBD2 | TRBV7-6 | TGTGCCAGCAGCTCTAGAGAATTGGGACTAGCTAGCTCCTACAATGAGCAGTTCTTC | CASSSRELGLASSYNEQFF
TRBJ1-2 | once | TRBD1 | TRBV10-2 | TGCGCCAGCAGTGAGGACAGGGAGTGGGCTAACTATGGCTACACCTTC | CASSEDREWANYGYTF
TRBJ2-7 | NA | TRBD2 | TRBV6-6 | TGTGCCAGCAGAGGACTAGCGGGAGGCGAGCAGTACTTC | CASRGLAGGEQYF
TRBJ2-1 | few | NA | TRBV5-1 | TGCGCCAGCAGCTTGTTACCTAGCAATGAGCAGTTCTTC | CASSLLPSNEQFF
TRBJ1-1 | few | NA | TRBV18 | TGTGCCAGCTCTGTTAAGCCGACAGGAAAAGACACTGAAGCTTTCTTT | CASSVKPTGKDTEAFF
TRBJ2-7 | NA | NA | TRBV11-2 | TGTGCCAGCAGCTTAAAGGCGGGGTCCTACGAGCAGTACTTC | CASSLKAGSYEQYF
TRBJ2-3 | NA | NA | TRBV18 | TGTGCCAGCTCTACAGGGATGGAAAATACGCAGTATTTT | CASSTGMENTQYF
TRBJ1-5 | once | TRBD1 | TRBV25-1 | TGTGCCAGCAGTGACGGGACAGCAAATCAGCCCCAGCATTTT | CASSDGTANQPQHF
TRBJ2-5 | NA | NA | TRBV2 | TGTGCCACCACCGTAGGGCGGCAAGAGACCCAGTACTTC | CATTVGRQETQYF
TRBJ1-5 | NA | TRBD1 | TRBV10-3 | TGTGCCATCGGGACAGGATTGAATCAGTCCCAGCATTTT | CAIGTGLNQSQHF
TRBJ2-7 | NA | TRBD1 | TRBV5-1 | TGCGCCAGCAGGCCGGGACAGGGGGCGAGGGTCTACGAGCAGTACTTC | CASRPGQGARVYEQYF
TRBJ1-2 | NA | TRBD1 | TRBV10-3 | TGTGCCATCAGTGAGAGTCTTGGGCCAGGGGGAGCGGGTAGTGGCTACACCTTC | CAISESLGPGGAGSGYTF
TRBJ1-1 | NA | TRBD1 | TRBV14 | TGTGCCAGCAGCCAAAGGATCACAGGGGGCACTGAAGCTTTCTTT | CASSQRITGGTEAFF
TRBJ2-3 | once | TRBD2 | TRBV4-2 | TGTGCCAGCAGCCAAGACCCGCCGACTAGCGGGATGACAGATACGCAGTATTTT | CASSQDPPTSGMTDTQYF
TRBJ1-2 | NA | NA | TRBV14 | TGTGCCAGCAGCCAGGAGGGCTATGGCTACACCTTC | CASSQEGYGYTF
TRBJ1-1 | NA | TRBD1 | TRBV7-2 | TGTGCCAGCAGCTTAGCGGGGGACAGGGGAACTGAAGCTTTCTTT | CASSLAGDRGTEAFF
TRBJ2-5 | NA | NA | TRBV10-3 | TGTGCCGTTCGGGGGAACCCTGAGGAGACCCAGTACTTC | CAVRGNPEETQYF
TRBJ1-2 | NA | TRBD1 | TRBV5-5 | TGTGCCAGCAGCTTGGGACAGGGAAAGGAGAAGGGCTACACCTTC | CASSLGQGKEKGYTF
TRBJ2-7 | NA | NA | TRBV5-1 | TGCGCCAGCAGCTTGTGGGCTTCGGACAAAAAAAGGAGGTACGAGCAGTACTTC | CASSLWASDKKRRYEQYF
TRBJ2-2 | NA | TRBD1 | TRBV19 | TGTGCCAGTAGTACCCGGACAGGGAGCAACACCGGGGAGCTGTTTTTT | CASSTRTGSNTGELFF
TRBJ2-6 | NA | NA | TRBV7-2 | TGTGCCAGCAGCTTAGCCCCGGCGGGGGGGGCCAACGTCCTGACTTTC | CASSLAPAGGANVLTF
TRBJ1-1 | once | TRBD1 | TRBV10-3 | TGTGCCGTACAGGGGTATAACACTGAAGCTTTCTTT | CAVQGYNTEAFF
TRBJ2-4 | NA | TRBD2 | TRBV18 | TGTGCCAGCTCGGAAGCGGGGTTCTTGGGAATAGCCAAAAACATTCAGTACTTC | CASSEAGFLGIAKNIQYF
TRBJ1-5 | once | TRBD1 | TRBV30 | TGTGCCTGGAGTTCCCTGGGACAGCGCAATCAGCCCCAGCATTTT | CAWSSLGQRNQPQHF
TRBJ2-2 | NA | NA | TRBV10-3 | TGTGCCCACACCCCTGCGAACACCGGGGAGCTGTTTTTT | CAHTPANTGELFF
TRBJ2-1 | NA | TRBD1 | TRBV5-1 | TGCGCCAGCAGCCCGACTACAGGGGGCCGGAATGAGCAGTTCTTC | CASSPTTGGRNEQFF
TRBJ2-2 | NA | NA | TRBV28 | TGTGCGACTGAGTATACGGGGAGGACCGGGGAGCTGTTTTTT | CATEYTGRTGELFF
TRBJ1-1 | NA | NA | TRBV5-4 | TGTGCCAGCAGCGGACCGGGACGGTCCCGAACGAACACTGAAGCTTTCTTT | CASSGPGRSRTNTEAFF
TRBJ2-5 | NA | NA | TRBV18 | TGTGCCAGCTCACCAAGGGCCGACCAAGAGACCCAGTACTTC | CASSPRADQETQYF